The 8 T cell receptor beta chains reported below all come from one sample, sequenced in a study of blood T cells in healthy people across ages. For the second PCR, which ran for 7 to 11 cycles, a sample-barcoded 5' primer and a J-beta primer mix were used. In TCRdb, the 5' RACE reads were re-called with MiXCR into one record per CDR3 protein. The sample holds about 2 million distinct CDR3 sequences, roughly 49% seen once. Material: blood. All receptors come from a middle-aged woman in good health.

The rearrangement links TRBV27 to TRBJ2-5, with 10 nucleotides matching TRBD2. The end of the DNA aligns better with TRBJ2-7, so the J call may be wrong. This CDR3 contains 15 residues. Germline CDR1 and CDR2: MNHEY and SMNVEV (reference sequence). CDR3 sequence (DNA): TGTGCCAGCAGTTTAGTACTAGCGGGAACCTACGAGCAGTACTTC. Encoded protein: CASSLVLAGTYEQYF.

The chain is built from TRBV5-6 and TRBJ2-3; 7 bases line up with TRBD2. Germline V lookup: CDR1 SGHDT, CDR2 YYEEEE. The CDR3 runs 13 residues. V was clipped by 4 bases and J by 6 bases; unmatched bases: 5. The CDR3 nucleotides read TGTGCCAGCAGCCGGATGGGGGGGGATACGCAGTATTTT. As protein: CASSRMGGDTQYF. Full variable domain (outside the CDR3, taken from reference TRBV5-6 and TRBJ2-3): DAGVTQSPTHLIKTRGQQVTLRCSPKSGHDTVSWYQQALGQGPQFIFQYYEEEERQRGNFPDRFSGHQFPNYSSELNVNALLLGDSALYLCASSRMGGDTQYFGPGTRLTVL.

CDR3 loop: CASSPTGMNGYTF. The DNA of the CDR3 is TGTGCCAGCAGTCCGACAGGGATGAATGGCTACACCTTC. The chain has TRBV28 and TRBJ1-2, with 7 positions matching TRBD1. CDR1 MDHEN and CDR2 SYDVKM come from the germline V gene. The V segment lost 5 bases and the J segment 6 bases; nucleotides outside the gene matches: 6. This CDR3 comprises 13 residues.

The chain employs TRBV10-2 and TRBJ2-7; D is unclear. Germline lookup yields CDR1 WSHSY and CDR2 SAAADI. Trimming removed 4 bases at V and 3 bases at J, with 7 bases between. The CDR3 extends over 12 amino acids. The CDR3 here is CASSARYYEQYF. Written as DNA, the CDR3 is TGCGCCAGCAGTGCTAGATACTACGAGCAGTACTTC.

The chain recombines TRBV20-1 with TRBJ1-5; D is perhaps TRBD1 (5 bases). V lost 4 bases to trimming and J lost 6 bases, with 16 bases between them. The CDR3 is 14 residues long. Germline V gives CDR1 DFQATT, CDR2 SNEGSKA (reference sequence). The chain's CDR3 is CSAKPDSTGQPQHF. DNA for the CDR3: TGCAGTGCTAAACCCGACAGCACGGGTCAGCCCCAGCATTTT.

This clonotype was seen only a few times. A clone one base away is much larger, so this may be a read error. This sequence joins TRBV6-2 or TRBV6-3 and TRBJ2-7, with TRBD2 matching 7 bases. The CDR3 has 16 residues. V lost 0 bases and J lost 7; bases outside the gene matches: 12. Germline V gene lookup returns CDR1 MNHEY and CDR2 SVGEGT. CDR3 DNA: TGTGCCAGCAGTTACTCTGCGGGGGTGGGGTCGGATGAGCAGTACTTC. Translation gives CASSYSAGVGSDEQYF.

V and J are TRBV4-3 and TRBJ1-2; 7 positions agree with TRBD1. CDR3 length equals 15 residues. Looked up from germline, CDR1 is LGHNA and CDR2 is YSLEER. V lost 0 bases to trimming and J lost 4 bases; unmatched junction nucleotides: 5. The chain's CDR3 is CASSQETRDSYGYTF. CDR3 coding DNA: TGCGCCAGCAGCCAAGAAACCCGGGACAGCTATGGCTACACCTTC.

The rearrangement joins TRBV6-1 to TRBJ2-7; 7 positions match TRBD2. The germline V gene has CDR1 MNHNS and CDR2 SASEGT. The CDR3 length is 16 residues. V lost 2 bases and J lost 0; bases outside the gene matches: 7. CDR3: CASSEFGTTISYEQYF. For the CDR3, the DNA is TGTGCCAGCAGTGAATTCGGGACTACCATCTCCTACGAGCAGTACTTC.